The clone carrying this TCR beta chain was seen more than once but under ten times. Its antigen remains unknown. TCRdb recomputed calls from the 5' RACE reads with MiXCR, one row per CDR3 protein. The table lists around 450,000 distinct CDR3 sequences, around 19% of them singletons, with roughly 8% in the top ten. This CDR3 has 12 amino acids. The germline V gene encodes CDR1 SNHLY and CDR2 FYNNEI. With 6 bases removed from V and 4 bases from J, the gap between germline ends came to 9 bases. The data originate from a study of T-cell memory formation after mild COVID-19. Across the study: The study found TCR clusters largely donor specific. General study points: A balance of CD4 and CD8 characterized clones contracting day 15 to 85, whereas later expanders leaned CD4+.

This chain uses TRBV2 with TRBJ1-2; D is uncertain. This clonotype was obtained from an adult woman who had mild COVID-19 (a few samples of this study predate the infection). Cell type and time point are not known. The specimen was PBMCs or a T cell subset sorted from them (not recorded which). CDR3 amino acids: CASRLSGYGYTF. The CDR3 coding sequence is TGTGCCAGCAGGCTATCGGGCTATGGCTACACCTTC.